This T cell receptor (beta chain) was captured in a study of T cell changes during pregnancy in multiple sclerosis (dated 2019 in TCRdb). Context from the whole study: Changes in the T cell repertoire over the course of pregnancy were examined in this study in women with multiple sclerosis.

Taken from the germline V gene, the CDR1 and CDR2 loops are SGHTA and FQGNSA. The CDR3 measures 14 amino acids from cysteine to phenylalanine. The CDR3 DNA has 42 bases and is translated from base 1. V is cut by 2 bases and J by 5 bases, and the space between the germline ends is 10 bases. This clone has just a few counts. Its target antigen remains unknown. No clone much larger than this one lies a single base away; base qualities are absent. Receptor amplification or capture employed the immunoSEQ multiplex PCR assay. Imported from immuneACCESS, the table was reduced by TCRdb to in-frame sequences with V and J called. These copies leave out some clones; in studies compared against another copy, an unresolved V gene accounts for under half, and the cause of the remainder is not known. This sample holds about 84,000 clones; about 94% were observed only once. Of the sample, 2.5% falls within the top ten clones.

This chain is built from TRBV7-2 and TRBJ1-5, with no confidently assigned D gene. Sequenced here: peripheral blood, sampled in the third trimester of pregnancy. The clonotype was recovered from a female donor with multiple sclerosis, enrolled in a pregnancy study. The DNA sequence is TGTGCCAGCAGCTTACCGGGAGGCCATCAGCCCCAGCATTTT. Translated, this gives CASSLPGGHQPQHF.